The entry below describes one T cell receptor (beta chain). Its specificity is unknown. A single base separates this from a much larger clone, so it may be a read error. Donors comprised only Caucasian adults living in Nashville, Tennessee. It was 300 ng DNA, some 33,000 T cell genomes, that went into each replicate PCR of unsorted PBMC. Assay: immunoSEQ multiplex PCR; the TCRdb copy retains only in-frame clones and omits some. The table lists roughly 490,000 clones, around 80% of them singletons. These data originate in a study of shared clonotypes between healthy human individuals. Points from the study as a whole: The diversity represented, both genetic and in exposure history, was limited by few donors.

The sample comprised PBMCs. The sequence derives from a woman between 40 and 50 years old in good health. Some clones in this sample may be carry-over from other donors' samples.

The CDR3 nucleotides are TGCGCCAGCGGCTCTCGGACAGGGGGTGAGCAGTACTTC. Protein: CASGSRTGGEQYF. The chain uses TRBV4-1 and TRBJ2-7; 10 nucleotides align to TRBD1. V gave up 8 bases and J gave up 7 bases; unmatched junction bases: 8. Looked up from germline, CDR1 is MGHRA and CDR2 is YSYEKL. The CDR3 has 13 amino acids.